The 22 T cell receptor beta chains below come from one sample, sequenced in a study of blood T cells in healthy people across ages. Alongside a J-beta primer mix, a sample-barcoded 5' primer served in a second PCR lasting roughly 6 to 11 cycles. Each CDR3 protein is one row after TCRdb ran MiXCR on the 5' RACE reads. The repertoire includes roughly 1,300,000 distinct CDR3 sequences, almost 60% of them detected once, and 6.5% to 8% sits in the top ten. Specimen: blood. These receptors all stem from a man between 18 and 29 years old in good health.

This clonotype came up once. This chain uses TRBV13 with TRBJ2-1; no firm D call. The germline gives CDR1 PRHDT, CDR2 FYEKMQ (reference sequence). Trimming left V 5 bases short and J 4 bases short, with 15 bases between. The CDR3 runs to 15 residues. In nucleotides, the CDR3 is TGTGCCAGCAGCCTTACAGCCTGGGGTTACAATGAGCAGTTCTTC. It translates to CASSLTAWGYNEQFF.

The chain combines TRBV7-2 with TRBJ1-6; no reliable D call. V gave up 7 bases and J gave up 7 bases, with 14 bases separating them. CDR1 and CDR2 from the germline V gene are SGHTA and FQGNSA. CDR3 size: 14 residues. CDR3 in amino acids: CASISGISNSPLHF. The CDR3 DNA follows: TGTGCCAGCATCTCGGGGATATCGAATTCACCCCTCCACTTT.

The chain has TRBV20-1 and TRBJ1-5; D is unclear. Germline V gene lookup returns CDR1 DFQATT and CDR2 SNEGSKA (reference sequence). The CDR3 runs 13 residues. Trimming cost V 2 bases and J 2 bases, with 7 bases left between them. This CDR3 reads CSARMAGNQPQHF. The CDR3 coding sequence is TGCAGTGCTAGAATGGCGGGCAATCAGCCCCAGCATTTT.

This chain links TRBV9 with TRBJ2-5, with 9 bases aligning to TRBD2. CDR1 is SGDLS and CDR2 is YYNGEE in the germline V gene. J was trimmed by 5 bases and V by 0 bases; bases with no gene match: 8. The CDR3 has 16 residues. The CDR3 reads CASSVATAGGLETQYF. The CDR3 DNA reads TGTGCCAGCAGCGTAGCTACGGCGGGGGGGCTGGAGACCCAGTACTTC.

This clonotype came up once. CDR3 in DNA: TGTGCCACCCTTGAGGCTAGCGGGAACGAGCAGTACTTC. Residues: CATLEASGNEQYF. The rearrangement uses TRBV2 and TRBJ2-7; TRBD2 matches at 9 bases. This CDR3 is 13 amino acids long. V lost 10 bases to trimming and J lost 5 bases; unmatched junction nucleotides: 9. Germline loops: CDR1 SNHLY, CDR2 FYNNEI.

The rearrangement joins TRBV9 to TRBJ2-2, with 7 bases lining up with TRBD2. The CDR3 consists of 14 residues. V lost 2 bases and J lost 7; bases outside the gene matches: 5. Per germline, CDR1 SGDLS and CDR2 YYNGEE. CDR3 nucleotides: TGTGCCAGCAGCGTCCAGCGGGAATACGGGGAGCTGTTTTTT. Amino acid sequence: CASSVQREYGELFF.

V gene TRBV25-1 combines with J gene TRBJ1-2; perhaps TRBD1 as D (5 bases). This CDR3 has 14 amino acids. V was cut by 3 bases and J by 4 bases, with 12 bases left in between. Germline V gene lookup returns CDR1 MGHDK and CDR2 SYGVNS. Here the CDR3 reads CASSETRGGYGYTF. The DNA of the CDR3 is TGTGCCAGCAGTGAGACAAGGGGCGGCTATGGCTACACCTTC.

The V call is TRBV4-3, the J call TRBJ1-4; 8 bases align to TRBD1. The ends lost 2 bases at V and 2 bases at J; junction bases unmatched: 7. Germline V gene lookup returns CDR1 LGHNA and CDR2 YSLEER. CDR3 length: 17 amino acids. The CDR3 spells CASSQSAGGLTNEKLFF. CDR3 coding DNA: TGCGCCAGCAGCCAATCCGCAGGGGGCCTGACTAATGAAAAACTGTTTTTT.

CDR3 protein: CASTQKWEGAGYEQYF. CDR3 DNA: TGTGCCAGCACTCAAAAGTGGGAGGGGGCGGGCTACGAGCAGTACTTC. The chain joins TRBV6-6 to TRBJ2-4; D tentatively fits TRBD1 or TRBD2 (7 bases each). The J call may be mistaken, given a closer DNA end match to TRBJ2-7. CDR3 length equals 16 residues. Germline lookup yields CDR1 MNHNY and CDR2 SVGAGI (reference sequence).

The chain carries TRBV4-2 and TRBJ2-5; 9 bases align to TRBD1. This CDR3 spans 15 amino acids. Germline V gene sequence: CDR1 LGHNA, CDR2 YNFKEQ. V lost 2 bases and J lost 1; bases outside the gene matches: 2. The CDR3 loop is CASSQQTGGQETQYF. The CDR3, as DNA: TGTGCCAGCAGCCAACAGACAGGGGGCCAAGAGACCCAGTACTTC.

The chain links TRBV20-1 to TRBJ2-5; 13 bases agree with TRBD2. CDR3 length equals 14 residues. Germline values: CDR1 DFQATT, CDR2 SNEGSKA (reference sequence). Trimming removed 7 bases from V and 9 bases from J; junction bases left unmatched: 11. Here the CDR3 DNA reads TGCAGTGGCCCACTAGCGGGGGGGAAGGAGGCCCAGTACTTC. This gives the protein CSGPLAGGKEAQYF.

This sequence joins TRBV12-3 or TRBV12-4 and TRBJ2-3; 8 nucleotides match TRBD2. V lost 3 bases to trimming and J lost 2 bases; unmatched junction nucleotides: 10. This CDR3 has 17 residues. This CDR3 reads CASSFLVSGADTDTQYF. The CDR3 bases are TGTGCCAGCAGTTTTTTGGTTAGCGGGGCCGACACAGATACGCAGTATTTT.

As DNA, the CDR3 is TGTGCCAGCAGAACGGGACAGGGATTACAAGAGACCCAGTACTTC. It translates to CASRTGQGLQETQYF. This chain joins TRBV27 and TRBJ2-5; 9 nucleotides agree with TRBD1. The CDR3 length is 15 residues. Germline CDR1 reads MNHEY; CDR2 reads SMNVEV (reference sequence). J lost 2 bases, V lost 6 bases, and 7 bases had no gene match.

In this sample, this clonotype turned up a few times. The chain is built from TRBV5-1 and TRBJ2-7; D gene uncertain. Trimming left V 4 bases short and J 6 bases short, with 11 bases between. Looked up from germline, CDR1 is SGHRS and CDR2 is YFSETQ. The CDR3 contains 12 residues. The CDR3 protein is CASSVASSEQYF. CDR3 bases: TGCGCCAGCAGCGTGGCCAGCAGCGAGCAGTACTTC.

The rearrangement uses TRBV28 and TRBJ2-3; no clear D gene. The ends were cut back, 7 bases at V and 6 bases at J, with 17 bases in the middle. Per germline, CDR1 MDHEN and CDR2 SYDVKM. The CDR3 extends over 14 amino acids. The CDR3 protein is CASTTAGFMDTQYF. The CDR3 DNA follows: TGTGCCAGCACCACAGCCGGGTTTATGGATACGCAGTATTTT.

The rearrangement links TRBV12-3 or TRBV12-4 to TRBJ1-4; TRBD1 agrees at 7 bases. Trimming removed 5 bases from V and 4 bases from J; junction bases left unmatched: 7. This CDR3 comprises 15 residues. The CDR3 loop reads CASSPPGQSNEKLFF. CDR3 DNA: TGTGCCAGCAGTCCGCCGGGACAGAGTAATGAAAAACTGTTTTTT.

The rearrangement links TRBV7-2 to TRBJ2-7, with D maybe TRBD2 (6 bases). CDR1 and CDR2 (germline): SGHTA, FQGNSA. The length of the CDR3 is 16 residues. V lost 1 base, J lost 2 bases, and 15 bases lay in between. Written as DNA, the CDR3 is TGTGCCAGCAGCTTAGTGGGGAGCGGGCCCCCCTACGAGCAGTACTTC. Translated, it gives CASSLVGSGPPYEQYF.

V is TRBV5-1 and J is TRBJ2-1, with 16 bases aligning to TRBD2. CDR3 length equals 19 residues. V lost 4 bases, J lost 0 bases, and 7 bases stayed unmatched. Germline CDR1 is SGHRS and CDR2 is YFSETQ. The CDR3 protein is CASSQGTSGGASSYNEQFF. CDR3 coding DNA: TGCGCCAGCAGCCAGGGGACTAGCGGGGGGGCTAGCTCCTACAATGAGCAGTTCTTC.

In its sample, this clonotype was seen once. Mismatch with germline at one junction end may stem from a read error. V and J are TRBV5-1 and TRBJ2-3; 12 positions agree with TRBD2. Looked up from germline, CDR1 is SGHRS and CDR2 is YFSETQ. This CDR3 has 16 residues. The CDR3 bases are TGCGTCAGCAGCCACGGACTAGCGGGAATCACAGATACGCAGTATTTT. It encodes CVSSHGLAGITDTQYF.

As regards this clonotype: A read error may account for a junction end that differs from germline. This chain connects TRBV9 to TRBJ2-1; D is perhaps TRBD2 (5 bases). Per germline, CDR1 SGDLS and CDR2 YYNGEE. The CDR3 loop spans 14 amino acids. As DNA, the CDR3 is TGTGCAAGCAGCGTAGGCGCGGGTAATGATGAGCAGTTCTTC. Its translation is CASSVGAGNDEQFF.

This clonotype was observed a handful of times. This chain joins TRBV7-9 and TRBJ2-1; D is unclear. Trimming took 6 bases from V and 7 from J, leaving 19 bases between them. The germline gives CDR1 SEHNR, CDR2 FQNEAQ (reference sequence). The CDR3 runs 15 residues. Here the CDR3 reads CASSLYRLSGNEQFF. The CDR3 DNA reads as TGTGCCAGCAGTTTGTACCGCCTATCCGGGAATGAGCAGTTCTTC.

Details on this clonotype: A much larger clonotype is one base distant, so this may be a read error. This chain uses TRBV29-1 with TRBJ2-5, with TRBD2 as a possible D gene (6 bases). In germline, CDR1 is SQVTM, CDR2 ANQGSEA. The CDR3 spans 14 residues. V was trimmed by 8 bases and J by 11 bases, leaving 27 bases between them. This CDR3 is CSSSGAGTYNEQYF. CDR3 in DNA: TGCAGCTCATCGGGAGCAGGGACGTACAATGAGCAGTACTTC.